These T cell receptor beta chains were read from a single sample in a study of blood T cell repertoires in COVID-19. Assay: immunoSEQ multiplex PCR; the TCRdb copy retains only in-frame clones and omits some. The table records approximately 89,000 clones, 75% to 90% of them present only once. The sequencing input was peripheral blood. These receptor sequences come from a human donor in a cohort sampled during active COVID-19. Each CDR3 is given with its conserved first and last residue. The D gene is left open where the match is weak. Some rows have no size entry. The others give once, few or many, or a class for an expanded clone.

CDR3 protein	CDR3 DNA	D gene	V gene	clone size	J gene
CASHGEGYNEQFF	TGTGCCAGTCATGGGGAGGGCTACAATGAGCAGTTCTTC	TRBD2	TRBV28	NA	TRBJ2-1
CASSQSAGEAFF	TGTGCCAGCAGCCAAAGTGCCGGTGAAGCTTTCTTT	NA	TRBV3-1/TRBV3-2	few	TRBJ1-1
CASSARSEQYF	TGTGCCAGCAGTGCCAGGTCTGAGCAGTACTTC	NA	TRBV25-1	NA	TRBJ2-7
CASSEDSGYSPLHF	TGTGCCAGCAGTGAAGATTCGGGGTATTCACCCCTCCACTTT	NA	TRBV2	NA	TRBJ1-6
CASRLLLREQGLFEQYF	TGTGCCAGCAGACTCTTATTACGCGAACAGGGATTGTTCGAGCAGTACTTC	NA	TRBV27	few	TRBJ2-7
CASSSSSSHGYTF	TGTGCCAGCAGTTCATCCTCAAGCCATGGCTACACCTTC	NA	TRBV12-3/TRBV12-4	few	TRBJ1-2
CASSEYGHDNEQFF	TGTGCCAGCAGTGAATATGGCCATGACAATGAGCAGTTCTTC	NA	TRBV25-1	NA	TRBJ2-1
CASSLEGMGTEAFF	TGCGCCAGCAGCTTGGAGGGGATGGGCACTGAAGCTTTCTTT	NA	TRBV5-1	NA	TRBJ1-1
CASTAGGTYEQYF	TGTGCCAGCACCGCGGGCGGGACCTACGAGCAGTACTTC	NA	TRBV6-5	NA	TRBJ2-7
CASSLGPGGSYTDTQYF	TGTGCCAGCAGCTTAGGCCCGGGCGGGAGTTACACAGATACGCAGTATTTT	TRBD2	TRBV7-3	NA	TRBJ2-3
CSVSETYYEQYF	TGCAGCGTTTCCGAGACTTACTACGAGCAGTACTTC	NA	TRBV29-1	NA	TRBJ2-7
CASRPVGQQGEWYEQYF	TGTGCCAGCAGACCAGTGGGGCAGCAGGGTGAGTGGTACGAGCAGTACTTC	NA	TRBV21-1	NA	TRBJ2-7
CASSQDTGTAESFF	TGTGCCAGCAGCCAGGATACCGGGACAGCCGAATCTTTCTTT	TRBD1	TRBV4-2	NA	TRBJ1-1
CASSAASGAAYEQYF	TGTGCCAGCAGCGCCGCTAGCGGAGCAGCCTACGAGCAGTACTTC	TRBD2	TRBV9	NA	TRBJ2-7
CASSLGTGNTEAFF	TGTGCCAGCAGCTTAGGGACTGGGAACACTGAAGCTTTCTTT	NA	TRBV7-9	NA	TRBJ1-1
CSASPSGITEAFF	TGCAGTGCTAGTCCTTCAGGGATCACTGAAGCTTTCTTT	NA	TRBV20-1	NA	TRBJ1-1
CASSVGRWTEAFF	TGTGCCAGCAGTGTCGGGAGGTGGACTGAAGCTTTCTTT	NA	TRBV2	few	TRBJ1-1
CASSELSSSRGYGYTF	TGTGCCAGCAGTGAGTTATCTTCTTCCAGAGGCTATGGCTACACCTTC	NA	TRBV25-1	NA	TRBJ1-2
CASRAGGVLDGANVLTF	TGTGCCTCCCGCGCAGGGGGCGTCCTGGATGGGGCCAACGTCCTGACTTTC	TRBD1	TRBV28	NA	TRBJ2-6
CASSAGTSLSYNEQFF	TGTGCCAGCTCTGCCGGGACTAGCCTCTCCTACAATGAGCAGTTCTTC	TRBD2	TRBV18	NA	TRBJ2-1
CASSRIGTETTGNTIYF	TGTGCCAGCAGTCGAATCGGGACAGAGACCACTGGAAACACCATATATTTT	TRBD1	TRBV6-6	few	TRBJ1-3
CASSFRDTLRGAYNEQFF	TGTGCCAGCAGCTTCCGGGACACCCTCAGGGGCGCCTACAATGAGCAGTTCTTC	NA	TRBV7-9	NA	TRBJ2-1
CASSDPGGSSYNEQFF	TGTGCCAGCAGTGACCCCGGGGGAAGCTCCTACAATGAGCAGTTCTTC	NA	TRBV2	NA	TRBJ2-1
CASSPRGSPINGYTF	TGTGCCAGCTCACCACGGGGCTCCCCAATCAATGGCTACACCTTC	NA	TRBV18	NA	TRBJ1-2
CASSLTVNTGELFF	TGTGCCAGCAGCCTGACAGTTAACACCGGGGAGCTGTTTTTT	NA	TRBV7-8	NA	TRBJ2-2
CASSLVQQETQYF	TGTGCCAGCAGCTTAGTCCAACAAGAGACCCAGTACTTC	NA	TRBV11-2	NA	TRBJ2-5
CASSQLGQGKRDEQYF	TGCGCCAGCAGCCAACTCGGCCAGGGGAAAAGAGACGAGCAGTACTTC	NA	TRBV4-1	NA	TRBJ2-7
CASSYFGTVMNTEAFF	TGTGCCAGCAGTTATTTCGGGACAGTCATGAACACTGAAGCTTTCTTT	TRBD1	TRBV6-5	NA	TRBJ1-1
CASSLGLTNEQFF	TGTGCCAGCAGCTTAGGACTGACTAATGAGCAGTTCTTC	NA	TRBV11-2	NA	TRBJ2-1
CASSLGPRGGTVNTEAFF	TGCGCCAGCAGCTTGGGCCCTCGGGGAGGGACGGTGAACACTGAAGCTTTCTTT	NA	TRBV5-1	NA	TRBJ1-1
CASSLREGRYNEQFF	TGTGCCAGCAGTTTACGTGAGGGCCGCTACAATGAGCAGTTCTTC	NA	TRBV27	NA	TRBJ2-1
CASRRQGAAEAFF	TGTGCCAGCAGACGACAGGGAGCGGCTGAAGCTTTCTTT	TRBD1	TRBV28	NA	TRBJ1-1
CASSEQGTDTQYF	TGTGCCAGCAGTGAGCAGGGGACAGATACGCAGTATTTT	NA	TRBV25-1	NA	TRBJ2-3
CASTPAGQSYEQYF	TGCGCCAGCACCCCAGCGGGACAATCCTACGAGCAGTACTTC	NA	TRBV4-1	NA	TRBJ2-7